This T cell receptor (beta chain) is from a study of radiotherapy plus CTLA-4 blockade in lung cancer (dated by TCRdb to 2017 to 2018). With respect to the entire study: Among enrolled patients, under 20% had an objective response and roughly 30% reached disease control.

The study tested focal radiation therapy combined with CTLA-4 blockade (ipilimumab) in patients with chemo-refractory metastatic non-small-cell lung cancer. Its CDR3 holds 15 amino acids, cysteine through phenylalanine. CDR3 DNA only is kept here, 45 bases in frame from base 1. According to the germline V gene (reference sequence), CDR1 reads MNHEY and CDR2 reads SMNVEV. Trimming costs V 4 bases and J 6 bases, and their ends lie 19 bases apart. The method behind the library was the immunoSEQ multiplex PCR assay. The table was pulled from immuneACCESS by TCRdb, which kept in-frame rearrangements only. Such tables lose some clones; where checked, under half of the loss comes from unresolved V genes, and the rest has no known cause. For this sample there are about 29,000 clones; around four fifths appear just once. Around 24% of the sample is held by the ten biggest clonotypes. Turning to this clone: It lacks a known antigen. No base quality information exists; no much larger clone differs at one position.

The research as a whole found: After treatment with radiotherapy and ipilimumab, TCR clones that originated in tumors expanded in peripheral blood. Early dynamic changes in blood T cell clones, together with increased serum interferon-beta after radiation, were reported as the strongest predictors of response.

The starting material was peripheral blood, obtained from a patient treated with radiotherapy plus ipilimumab. This clonotype was sampled from a human donor with non-small cell lung cancer that progressed on radiotherapy plus ipilimumab. The chain is encoded by TRBV27 joined to TRBJ2-7; perhaps TRBD1 is the D gene, with 7 bases matching. The nucleotide sequence is given as TGTGCCAGCAGTTCCCTTGGAGGGGGCGAAGGCGAGCAGTACTTC. Its translation is CASSSLGGGEGEQYF.